These T cell receptor beta chains were read from a single sample in a study of blood T cells in healthy people across ages. TCRdb independently ran MiXCR on the 5' RACE reads; one entry per CDR3 protein. Of hundreds of thousands of distinct CDR3 sequences listed, 25% to 35% are singletons. What was sequenced was blood. These receptors came from an elderly woman in good health. CDR3s include the opening cysteine and the closing phenylalanine or tryptophan. D genes are given only for firm matches. For some rows the clone size is stated as once, few or many, or as a class when expanded; others skip it.

v_call	d_call	clone_size	j_call	cdr3_aa	cdr3_nt
TRBV3-1	TRBD1	-	TRBJ2-3	CASSPGGQGPDTQYF	TGTGCCAGCAGCCCGGGGGGACAGGGCCCAGATACGCAGTATTTT
TRBV4-3	-	many	TRBJ2-7	CASSQLQSSYEQYF	TGCGCCAGCAGCCAACTTCAGAGCTCCTACGAGCAGTACTTC
TRBV25-1	-	many	TRBJ2-5	CASSEGFGVGETQYF	TGTGCCAGCAGTGAAGGATTCGGGGTGGGAGAGACCCAGTACTTC
TRBV2	-	-	TRBJ1-5	CASSGDSFGQPQHF	TGTGCCAGCAGCGGCGACAGTTTTGGTCAGCCCCAGCATTTT
TRBV4-1	-	-	TRBJ1-5	CASRAGVAGQPQHF	TGCGCCAGCAGGGCAGGGGTGGCAGGTCAGCCCCAGCATTTT
TRBV6-2/TRBV6-3	TRBD2	few	TRBJ2-3	CASRTSGGVNTQYF	TGTGCCAGCAGGACTAGCGGGGGGGTTAATACGCAGTATTTT
TRBV29-1	-	-	TRBJ2-5	CSVALNGGLEQYF	TGCAGCGTTGCCTTGAATGGGGGCTTGGAGCAGTACTTC
TRBV7-2	-	many	TRBJ1-2	CASSSQGIYGYTF	TGTGCCAGCAGCTCCCAGGGGATCTATGGCTACACCTTC
TRBV7-2	TRBD1	many	TRBJ1-2	CASSLAGTGDYGYTF	TGTGCCAGCAGCTTAGCCGGGACAGGGGACTATGGCTACACCTTC
TRBV20-1	TRBD1	-	TRBJ1-4	CSATGTGDEKLFF	TGCAGTGCTACCGGGACAGGGGATGAAAAACTGTTTTTT
TRBV20-1	TRBD1	few	TRBJ1-4	CSAIGGTAATNEKLFF	TGCAGTGCTATTGGCGGGACAGCTGCAACTAATGAAAAACTGTTTTTT
TRBV6-1	-	-	TRBJ2-5	CASSQHDTTGETQYF	TGTGCCAGCAGCCAACATGACACCACAGGGGAGACCCAGTACTTC
TRBV6-6	TRBD1	many	TRBJ2-3	CASSQQGARDTQYF	TGTGCCAGCAGTCAGCAGGGGGCGCGTGATACGCAGTATTTT
TRBV6-5	TRBD1	once	TRBJ2-5	CASSYSGRGLFGETQDF	TGTGCCAGCAGTTACTCGGGAAGGGGGCTTTTCGGGGAGACCCAGGACTTC
TRBV29-1	TRBD2	few	TRBJ2-3	CSVILAGGGTDTQYF	TGCAGCGTTATACTGGCGGGAGGGGGCACAGATACGCAGTATTTT
TRBV20-1	TRBD1	few	TRBJ1-5	CSAWDRDQPQHF	TGCAGTGCCTGGGACAGAGATCAGCCCCAGCATTTT
TRBV6-2/TRBV6-3	-	-	TRBJ1-5	CASSYTGQRQPQHF	TGTGCCAGCAGTTACACAGGACAGAGGCAGCCCCAGCATTTT
TRBV10-3	-	many	TRBJ1-2	CAISELRTSGYTF	TGTGCCATCAGTGAGCTCAGAACTTCTGGCTACACCTTC
TRBV20-1	-	few	TRBJ1-3	CSASKGASGNTIYF	TGCAGTGCTAGTAAGGGTGCCTCTGGAAACACCATATATTTT
TRBV6-5	-	many	TRBJ1-6	CASSYSQYNSPLHF	TGTGCCAGCAGTTACTCTCAGTATAATTCACCCCTCCACTTT
TRBV3-1	-	many	TRBJ1-5	CASSQAGLNQPQHF	TGTGCCAGCAGCCAAGCCGGGCTCAATCAGCCCCAGCATTTT
TRBV7-2	-	-	TRBJ1-1	CASRREGPGNTEAFF	TGTGCCAGCAGACGGGAGGGGCCGGGGAACACTGAAGCTTTCTTT
TRBV3-1	-	-	TRBJ1-4	CASSQDPQAGATNEKLFF	TGTGCCAGCAGCCAAGATCCCCAGGCGGGTGCAACTAATGAAAAACTGTTTTTT
TRBV5-4	-	many	TRBJ2-5	CASSLETFQETQYF	TGTGCCAGCAGCTTGGAGACCTTCCAAGAGACCCAGTACTTC
TRBV7-6	-	few	TRBJ1-1	CASSLGHTGTEAFF	TGTGCCAGCAGCTTAGGACATACTGGCACTGAAGCTTTCTTT
TRBV5-1	-	few	TRBJ1-1	CASSLAGSTGTEAFF	TGCGCCAGCAGCTTGGCCGGTTCAACGGGGACTGAAGCTTTCTTT
TRBV6-5	-	few	TRBJ2-2	CASTYMRTNTGELFF	TGTGCCAGCACCTATATGAGGACGAACACCGGGGAGCTGTTTTTT
TRBV6-2/TRBV6-3	-	many	TRBJ2-7	CASGSWLASSYEQYF	TGTGCCAGCGGGTCGTGGCTAGCGAGCTCCTACGAGCAGTACTTC
TRBV6-2/TRBV6-3	TRBD1	-	TRBJ1-5	CTSSYSSFRGSNQPQHF	TGTACCAGCAGTTACTCTTCATTCAGGGGGAGCAATCAGCCCCAGCATTTT
TRBV20-1	TRBD1	many	TRBJ2-1	CSATGTGASYNEQFF	TGCAGTGCAACCGGGACAGGGGCCTCCTACAATGAGCAGTTCTTC
TRBV7-8	-	many	TRBJ2-3	CASSWGVTDTQYF	TGTGCCAGCAGTTGGGGTGTAACAGATACGCAGTATTTT
TRBV6-2/TRBV6-3	-	few	TRBJ2-4	CASSHLRVAKNIRYF	TGTGCCAGCAGTCACCTCCGGGTAGCCAAAAACATTCGGTACTTC
TRBV20-1	-	many	TRBJ2-3	CSARDVRGYTDTQYF	TGCAGTGCTAGAGACGTACGCGGTTACACAGATACGCAGTATTTT
TRBV12-3/TRBV12-4	-	-	TRBJ2-7	CASSFRVSTYEQYF	TGTGCCAGCAGTTTTAGGGTCTCCACCTACGAGCAGTACTTC
TRBV3-1	-	-	TRBJ2-5	CASSQNQGGQETQYF	TGTGCCAGCAGCCAGAACCAGGGGGGCCAAGAGACCCAGTACTTC
TRBV28	TRBD2	many	TRBJ2-5	CASSLASGGLETQYF	TGTGCCAGCAGTTTAGCTAGCGGGGGGTTAGAGACCCAGTACTTC
TRBV20-1	TRBD1	-	TRBJ1-1	CRDGDRYNTEAFF	TGCAGGGACGGGGACAGGTATAACACTGAAGCTTTCTTT
TRBV4-3	-	many	TRBJ1-4	CASSQDYRPEKLFF	TGCGCCAGCAGCCAAGATTACAGGCCTGAAAAACTGTTTTTT
TRBV5-1	TRBD2	many	TRBJ2-1	CASSPLGSGEPGYRNEQFF	TGCGCCAGCAGCCCCCTTGGGAGCGGGGAACCGGGGTACAGAAATGAGCAGTTCTTC
TRBV2	-	many	TRBJ2-7	CASSVDVYEQYF	TGTGCCAGCAGCGTGGATGTATACGAGCAGTACTTC
TRBV7-2	TRBD2	many	TRBJ2-3	CASSLIAGAVTDTQYF	TGTGCCAGCAGCTTAATAGCGGGGGCCGTCACAGATACGCAGTATTTT
TRBV3-1	-	many	TRBJ2-1	CASKGQSGYNEQFF	TGTGCCAGCAAGGGGCAAAGCGGTTACAATGAGCAGTTCTTC
TRBV5-1	-	-	TRBJ2-3	CASSLEGRDTQYF	TGCGCCAGCAGCTTGGAGGGTAGGGATACGCAGTATTTT
TRBV5-1	-	many	TRBJ1-2	CASSPEGVRNYGYTF	TGCGCCAGCAGCCCAGAAGGGGTGAGGAACTATGGCTACACCTTC
TRBV5-4	-	-	TRBJ1-2	CASSSRGREGNGYTF	TGTGCCAGCAGCTCCCGGGGCAGGGAGGGTAATGGCTACACCTTC
TRBV14	-	many	TRBJ2-7	CASSPYVSRGEQYF	TGTGCCAGCAGCCCCTACGTAAGCCGGGGCGAGCAGTACTTC
TRBV6-2/TRBV6-3	TRBD2	-	TRBJ2-5	CASSYWTSGANNERYF	TGTGCCAGCAGTTACTGGACTAGCGGGGCTAACAATGAGCGGTACTTC
TRBV18	-	-	TRBJ1-5	CASSPNLSGLPRPQHF	TGTGCCAGCTCACCTAATCTCTCGGGACTCCCAAGGCCCCAGCATTTT
TRBV19	TRBD1	-	TRBJ1-2	CASTKGVRGRDRITGYTF	TGTGCCAGTACCAAGGGGGTCAGGGGGCGAGATAGGATTACTGGCTACACCTTC
TRBV7-9	-	-	TRBJ2-3	CASSPGARDNTQYF	TGTGCCAGCAGCCCGGGGGCGCGGGATAATACGCAGTATTTT
TRBV15	TRBD2	-	TRBJ2-1	CATSRVGSGRGNEQFF	TGTGCCACCAGCAGAGTAGGTAGCGGGAGGGGGAATGAGCAGTTCTTC
TRBV7-9	TRBD2	-	TRBJ2-1	CASSCGTSGDVAFF	TGCGCCAGCAGCTGCGGGACTAGCGGGGATGTCGCGTTCTTC
TRBV7-2	TRBD2	many	TRBJ2-3	CASSLGSGLARGDTQYF	TGTGCCAGCAGCTTGGGGTCGGGACTAGCCAGGGGAGATACGCAGTATTTT